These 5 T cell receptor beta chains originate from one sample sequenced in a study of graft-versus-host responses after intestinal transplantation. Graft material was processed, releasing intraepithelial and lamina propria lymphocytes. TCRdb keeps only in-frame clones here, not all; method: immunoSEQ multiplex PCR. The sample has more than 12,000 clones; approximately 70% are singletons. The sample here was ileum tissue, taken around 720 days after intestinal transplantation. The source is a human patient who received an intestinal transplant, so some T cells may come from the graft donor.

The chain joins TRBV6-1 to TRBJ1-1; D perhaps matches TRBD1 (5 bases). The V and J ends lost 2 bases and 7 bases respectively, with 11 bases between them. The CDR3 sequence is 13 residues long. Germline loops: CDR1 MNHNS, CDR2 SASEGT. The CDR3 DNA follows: TGTGCCAGCAGTGAATGGGGGATAGGTGAAGCTTTCTTT. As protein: CASSEWGIGEAFF.

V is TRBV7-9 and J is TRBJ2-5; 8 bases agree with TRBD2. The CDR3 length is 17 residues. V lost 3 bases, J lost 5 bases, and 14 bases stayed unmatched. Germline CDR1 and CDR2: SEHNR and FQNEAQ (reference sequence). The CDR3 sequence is CASSLSGGRGLWETQYF. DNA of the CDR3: TGTGCCAGCAGCTTGAGCGGGGGACGCGGGTTGTGGGAGACCCAGTACTTC.

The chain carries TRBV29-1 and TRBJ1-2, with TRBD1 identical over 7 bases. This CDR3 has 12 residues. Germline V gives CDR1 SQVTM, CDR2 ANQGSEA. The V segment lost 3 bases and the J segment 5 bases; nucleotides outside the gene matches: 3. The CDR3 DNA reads TGCAGCGTTGATAAGGGGGCGTATGGCTACACCTTC. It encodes CSVDKGAYGYTF.

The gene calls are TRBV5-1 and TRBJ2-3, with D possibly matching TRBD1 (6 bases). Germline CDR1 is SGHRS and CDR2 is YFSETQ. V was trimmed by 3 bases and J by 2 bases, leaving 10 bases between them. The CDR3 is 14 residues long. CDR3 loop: CASSSGQITDTQYF. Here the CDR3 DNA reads TGCGCCAGCAGCTCTGGACAGATCACAGATACGCAGTATTTT. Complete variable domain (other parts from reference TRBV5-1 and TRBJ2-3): KAGVTQTPRYLIKTRGQQVTLSCSPISGHRSVSWYQQTPGQGLQFLFEYFSETQRNKGNFPGRFSGRQFSNSRSEMNVSTLELGDSALYLCASSSGQITDTQYFGPGTRLTVL.

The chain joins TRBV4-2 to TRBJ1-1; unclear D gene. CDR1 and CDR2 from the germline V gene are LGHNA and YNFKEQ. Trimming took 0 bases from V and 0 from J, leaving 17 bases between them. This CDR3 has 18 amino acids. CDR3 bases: TGTGCCAGCAGCCAAGATTCTCGGTTTACCTACTTGAACACTGAAGCTTTCTTT. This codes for CASSQDSRFTYLNTEAFF.